The 26 T cell receptor beta chains below all came from one sample that was sequenced in a study of shared clonotypes between healthy human individuals. Profiled with immunoSEQ multiplex PCR; TCRdb holds only in-frame clones, not every one. The data contain about 460,000 clones, roughly three quarters of them seen just once; the ten biggest clones take up 12%. Sequences were obtained from PBMCs. The origin of the receptors is a woman in her thirties or forties in good health. Some clones in this sample may be carry-over from other donors' samples.

This clone was seen a single time. The V call is TRBV5-4, the J call TRBJ2-3, with D tentatively TRBD2 (5 bases). CDR3 size: 16 residues. Trimming stripped 0 bases from V and 3 bases from J, with 14 bases between. CDR1 is SGHNT, CDR2 YYREEE, per germline (reference sequence). CDR3 amino acids: CASSLAEALGTDTQYF. The CDR3 nucleotides read TGTGCCAGCAGCTTGGCGGAGGCTTTGGGAACAGATACGCAGTATTTT.

In its sample, this clone was seen once. The V call is TRBV5-1, the J call TRBJ2-1; 13 bases agree with TRBD2. Germline V gene sequence: CDR1 SGHRS, CDR2 YFSETQ. The CDR3 loop spans 17 amino acids. Germline trimming cut 4 bases from V and 9 bases from J; bases unmatched to any gene: 13. CDR3 amino acids: CASSPGTSGNPGGEQFF. CDR3 DNA: TGCGCCAGCAGCCCAGGGACTAGCGGGAACCCCGGGGGTGAGCAGTTCTTC. The complete variable domain, with remaining parts taken from reference TRBV5-1 and TRBJ2-1, reads KAGVTQTPRYLIKTRGQQVTLSCSPISGHRSVSWYQQTPGQGLQFLFEYFSETQRNKGNFPGRFSGRQFSNSRSEMNVSTLELGDSALYLCASSPGTSGNPGGEQFFGPGTRLTVL.

In its sample, this clone was seen a few times. The chain employs TRBV5-1 and TRBJ2-1; 11 bases agree with TRBD2. Germline lookup yields CDR1 SGHRS and CDR2 YFSETQ. The trim removed 4 bases at V and 8 bases at J, leaving 8 bases unmatched. This CDR3 has 15 residues. For the CDR3, the DNA is TGCGCCAGCAGCGTCGGGACTAGCGGCTTCGATGAGCAGTTCTTC. It encodes CASSVGTSGFDEQFF. Based on the CDR3 plus reference TRBV5-1 and TRBJ2-1, the full variable domain is KAGVTQTPRYLIKTRGQQVTLSCSPISGHRSVSWYQQTPGQGLQFLFEYFSETQRNKGNFPGRFSGRQFSNSRSEMNVSTLELGDSALYLCASSVGTSGFDEQFFGPGTRLTVL.

This rearrangement joins TRBV7-9 to TRBJ1-1; D not resolved. CDR3 length equals 13 residues. In germline, CDR1 is SEHNR, CDR2 FQNEAQ (reference sequence). V lost 2 bases and J 5 bases, leaving 9 bases between the germline ends. CDR3 region: CASSLLGMTEAFF. DNA for the CDR3: TGTGCCAGCAGCTTACTGGGAATGACTGAAGCTTTCTTT.

Details on this clone: A far larger clone differs by one base, so this is likely a read error. The V and J genes are TRBV29-1 and TRBJ2-3; 7 bases line up with TRBD1. The J call may be mistaken, given a closer DNA end match to TRBJ1-5. The CDR3 has 13 amino acids. The germline V gene encodes CDR1 SQVTM and CDR2 ANQGSEA. CDR3 DNA: TGCAGCGTTGAACAGGGGGGAGGGGATACGCAGCATTTT. Its translation is CSVEQGGGDTQHF.

This clone was counted between two and nine times. The V and J genes are TRBV5-6 and TRBJ2-5; TRBD2 is a possible D gene (5 bases). CDR3 length equals 15 residues. Per the germline V gene, CDR1 is SGHDT and CDR2 is YYEEEE. V was trimmed by 3 bases and J by 0 bases, leaving 12 bases between them. The CDR3 protein is CASSWEAAYQETQYF. CDR3 bases: TGTGCCAGCAGCTGGGAAGCGGCCTACCAAGAGACCCAGTACTTC.

The chain carries TRBV30 and TRBJ2-4; D is unclear. Germline loops: CDR1 GTSNPN, CDR2 SVGIG (reference sequence). This CDR3 has 15 residues. V shed 5 bases and J shed 8 bases, with 22 bases lying between them. The CDR3 protein is CAWGKGRTHGDIQYF. CDR3 sequence (DNA): TGTGCCTGGGGGAAGGGTAGGACCCACGGAGACATTCAGTACTTC.

Regarding this clone: Given a much more abundant clone one base away, this may be a read error. This specimen includes other DNA sequences encoding the same CDR3. The chain combines TRBV2 with TRBJ1-4; 8 bases are shared with TRBD1. The V gene's germline CDR1 is SNHLY and CDR2 FYNNEI. CDR3 length equals 17 residues. V lost 3 bases, J lost 7 bases, and 13 bases stayed unmatched. CDR3 coding DNA: TGTGCCAGCAGTGATGCGGCAGGGGGCATAGTGGGTGAAAAACTGTTTTTT. Amino acids: CASSDAAGGIVGEKLFF.

The rearrangement uses TRBV11-2 and TRBJ2-1; 7 nucleotides line up with TRBD1. This CDR3 contains 15 residues. CDR1 and CDR2 (germline): SGHAT, FQNNGV. V shed 6 bases and J 2 bases; nucleotides not matched to a gene: 7. CDR3 amino acids: CASRPGTAPYNEQFF. CDR3 nucleotides: TGTGCCAGCAGGCCCGGGACAGCCCCCTACAATGAGCAGTTCTTC.

The chain links TRBV19 to TRBJ1-3, with D uncertain. This CDR3 is 14 amino acids long. In germline, CDR1 is LNHDA, CDR2 SQIVND (reference sequence). The V end was cut by 7 bases, the J end by 6 bases, with 16 bases between. The CDR3 sequence: CASILIREENTIYF. CDR3 sequence (DNA): TGTGCCAGTATCCTCATCAGAGAGGAAAACACCATATATTTT.

This clone was picked up a small number of times. The V gene is TRBV11-2, the J gene TRBJ1-1, with no clear D. The germline V gene has CDR1 SGHAT and CDR2 FQNNGV. The germline V and J ends were trimmed by 5 bases and 2 bases, with 9 bases remaining between them. CDR3 length: 13 residues. The CDR3 sequence is CASSLPDNTEAFF. The CDR3 bases are TGTGCCAGCAGCCTTCCAGACAACACTGAAGCTTTCTTT.

With respect to this clone: A far larger clone is a single base away, which makes a read error likely. The chain carries TRBV30 and TRBJ1-2; D gene ambiguous. V was shortened by 5 bases and J by 10 bases, with 14 bases between the two germline ends. The CDR3 has 11 amino acids. Germline V gene data show CDR1 as GTSNPN and CDR2 as SVGIG (reference sequence). CDR3 sequence (DNA): TGTGCCTGGGGTTCTCCCGCGGACTACACCTTC. Encoded protein: CAWGSPADYTF.

This clone showed up many times. In the same sample, other DNA sequences code for this CDR3. The V and J genes are TRBV15 and TRBJ1-2; 8 nucleotides line up with TRBD1. Germline CDR1 is LNHNV and CDR2 is YYDKDF (reference sequence). V was clipped by 1 base and J by 8 bases; unmatched bases: 6. The CDR3 spans 14 residues. DNA of the CDR3: TGTGCCACCAGCAGAGGATCGACAGGGGTCGGCTACACCTTC. Its translation: CATSRGSTGVGYTF.

The sample holds one count of this clone. A read error is likely here: a far larger clone is one base away. The chain couples TRBV28 to TRBJ2-1; 10 bases are a match to TRBD1. This CDR3 has 16 residues. V gave up 6 bases and J gave up 9 bases; unmatched junction bases: 14. CDR1 MDHEN and CDR2 SYDVKM come from the germline V gene. CDR3 in DNA: TGTGCCAGCAGGCGGACAGGGGGTTATTCGCCGGCTGAGCAGTTCTTC. As protein: CASRRTGGYSPAEQFF. The whole variable domain, filled in from reference TRBV28 and TRBJ2-1, reads DVKVTQSSRYLVKRTGEKVFLECVQDMDHENMFWYRQDPGLGLRLIYFSYDVKMKEKGDIPEGYSVSREKKERFSLILESASTNQTSMYLCASRRTGGYSPAEQFFGPGTRLTVL.

In DNA form, the CDR3 reads TGTGCCAGCAGCTCCGGACAGCTCCAGTACTTC. It is translated as CASSSGQLQYF. This chain connects TRBV7-3 to TRBJ2-7, with a possible D match to TRBD1 (6 bases). Germline loops: CDR1 SGHTA, CDR2 FQGTGA. The germline V and J ends were trimmed by 4 bases and 10 bases, with 11 bases remaining between them. CDR3 length: 11 residues.

To note about this clone: A far larger clone is off by one base, so a read error is likely. The sample holds other DNA sequences that translate to the same CDR3. This rearrangement joins TRBV29-1 to TRBJ2-5, with D tentatively TRBD1 or TRBD2 (5 bases each). This CDR3 has 11 amino acids. In germline, CDR1 is SQVTM, CDR2 ANQGSEA. Deletions cut 6 bases from V and 2 bases from J, with 7 bases between. The CDR3 is CSVGEQETQYF. CDR3 coding DNA: TGCAGCGTGGGGGAGCAAGAGACCCAGTACTTC.

A note on this clone: A read error may be the cause here, since a much bigger clone is one base away. The chain recombines TRBV29-1 with TRBJ2-3; tentatively, D is TRBD1 (6 bases). The J call may be faulty, since TRBJ1-5 better matches the DNA end. Germline CDR1 reads SQVTM; CDR2 reads ANQGSEA. This CDR3 comprises 13 residues. CDR3 DNA sequence: TGCAGCGTTGTGCGGCGGGGGGCAGATACGCAGCATTTT. Its protein product is CSVVRRGADTQHF.

This clone was recorded at least ten times. The gene calls are TRBV2 and TRBJ1-5; maybe TRBD1 (6 bases). Germline values: CDR1 SNHLY, CDR2 FYNNEI. This CDR3 has 14 amino acids. V lost 6 bases, J lost 9 bases, and 18 bases lay in between. The CDR3: CASSPGGHLSPQHF. DNA for the CDR3: TGTGCCAGCAGCCCTGGGGGCCACCTGTCGCCCCAGCATTTT.

This clone appeared a few times. J is TRBJ2-1 and V is TRBV4-3, with 7 bases lining up with TRBD2. CDR3 length equals 16 residues. With V trimmed by 4 bases and J by 4 bases, 10 bases remained unmatched. Germline CDR1 and CDR2: LGHNA and YSLEER. CDR3 DNA: TGCGCCAGCAGCCCAGAAAGCGGGACCCGATACAATGAGCAGTTCTTC. Protein sequence: CASSPESGTRYNEQFF.

V usage is TRBV27 and J usage is TRBJ2-1; D not resolved. Germline V gene data show CDR1 as MNHEY and CDR2 as SMNVEV (reference sequence). This CDR3 is built from 11 residues. Trimming shortened V by 8 bases and J by 8 bases, and 10 bases separated the two germline ends. Written as DNA, the CDR3 is TGTGCCAGCCCCCCTGCGGATGAGCAGTTCTTC. This encodes CASPPADEQFF.

Points on this clone: A read error is likely here: a far larger clone is one base away. The V and J genes are TRBV30 and TRBJ1-5; D unclear. CDR3 length: 13 amino acids. Germline V gene sequence: CDR1 GTSNPN, CDR2 SVGIG (reference sequence). As DNA, the CDR3 is TGTGCCTGGGGCAACGGTGGCAATCAGACCCAGCATTTT. This codes for CAWGNGGNQTQHF.

The rearrangement joins TRBV19 to TRBJ2-7; D perhaps matches TRBD2 (7 bases). Trimming stripped 10 bases from V and 1 base from J, with 20 bases between. The CDR3 loop spans 15 amino acids. Germline CDR1 is LNHDA and CDR2 is SQIVND (reference sequence). CDR3 sequence: CATQARGGDSYEQYF. For the CDR3, the DNA is TGTGCCACCCAAGCCAGGGGAGGGGATTCCTACGAGCAGTACTTC.

V and J are TRBV7-2 and TRBJ1-1; 7 bases are shared with TRBD1. The CDR3 sequence is 15 residues long. Germline V gene data show CDR1 as SGHTA and CDR2 as FQGNSA. V dropped 5 bases and J dropped 0; count of bases not matched to a gene: 6. Here the CDR3 DNA reads TGTGCCAGCAGCGTAAACAGGGGAATGAACACTGAAGCTTTCTTT. It specifies CASSVNRGMNTEAFF. The full variable domain, rest sourced from reference TRBV7-2 and TRBJ1-1, is GAGVSQSPSNKVTEKGKDVELRCDPISGHTALYWYRQSLGQGLEFLIYFQGNSAPDKSGLPSDRFSAERTGGSVSTLTIQRTQQEDSAVYLCASSVNRGMNTEAFFGQGTRLTVV.

The gene calls are TRBV11-2 and TRBJ2-5, with 7 bases fitting TRBD1. CDR3 size: 13 residues. CDR1 SGHAT and CDR2 FQNNGV come from the germline V gene. J was trimmed by 8 bases and V by 3 bases; bases with no gene match: 6. CDR3 coding DNA: TGTGCCAGCAGCTTCCCGGGACAGCTAACCCAGTACTTC. Its protein product is CASSFPGQLTQYF.

This clone was seen only once. The gene calls are TRBV28 and TRBJ1-5; a possible D gene is TRBD1 (6 bases). Germline assignment: CDR1 MDHEN and CDR2 SYDVKM. The CDR3 length is 14 residues. The ends were cut back, 5 bases at V and 7 bases at J, with 15 bases in the middle. The CDR3 loop reads CASSRSGGRQPQHF. As DNA, the CDR3 is TGTGCCAGCAGTCGATCGGGGGGGCGGCAGCCCCAGCATTTT.

The rearrangement uses TRBV7-9 and TRBJ2-1; 7 bases are a match to TRBD1. Trimming removed 3 bases from V and 4 bases from J; junction bases left unmatched: 9. CDR3 size: 16 residues. Germline lookup yields CDR1 SEHNR and CDR2 FQNEAQ (reference sequence). CDR3 bases: TGTGCCAGCAGCTTTATACCGGGACAGATATACAATGAGCAGTTCTTC. It specifies CASSFIPGQIYNEQFF.